Presented here are 28 T cell receptor beta chains from one specimen sequenced in a study of blood T cell repertoires in COVID-19. TCRdb's table, derived via immunoSEQ multiplex PCR, lists solely in-frame clones and lacks some. The table includes about 42,000 clones, 70% to 85% detected once. The specimen sequenced was peripheral blood. These TCRs come from a human donor in a cohort sampled during active COVID-19.

The chain uses TRBV18 and TRBJ2-2; 8 nucleotides line up with TRBD2. V lost 4 bases, J lost 6 bases, and 10 bases stayed unmatched. CDR1 and CDR2 from the germline V gene are KGHSH and LQKENI. CDR3 length: 16 amino acids. The DNA of the CDR3 is TGTGCCAGCTCACGAACTTATAGCGGGGCCCCCGGGGAGCTGTTTTTT. Translation: CASSRTYSGAPGELFF. Together with reference TRBV18 and TRBJ2-2, the CDR3 gives the full variable domain: NAGVMQNPRHLVRRRGQEARLRCSPMKGHSHVYWYRQLPEEGLKFMVYLQKENIIDESGMPKERFSAEFPKEGPSILRIQQVVRGDSAAYFCASSRTYSGAPGELFFGEGSRLTVL.

The rearrangement joins TRBV19 to TRBJ2-5; D is possibly TRBD1 (5 bases). V lost 4 bases and J lost 4, with 16 bases in between. This CDR3 is 15 amino acids long. Per the germline V gene, CDR1 is LNHDA and CDR2 is SQIVND (reference sequence). CDR3 in DNA: TGTGCCAGTAGTACCGGTACAGGTGCTGGAGAGACCCAGTACTTC. It is translated as CASSTGTGAGETQYF.

The chain is built from TRBV27 and TRBJ2-3, with 7 bases matching TRBD1. The germline V gene has CDR1 MNHEY and CDR2 SMNVEV (reference sequence). Losses at the gene ends were 4 bases for V and 5 bases for J; bases not matched to a gene: 9. CDR3 size: 15 residues. The CDR3 reads CASSSGRGRGDTQYF. The CDR3 DNA follows: TGTGCCAGCAGTTCCGGTAGGGGGCGAGGAGATACGCAGTATTTT.

The rearrangement uses TRBV19 and TRBJ2-2, with D perhaps matching TRBD1 (6 bases). V lost 1 base and J 3 bases, leaving 9 bases between the germline ends. Germline CDR1 and CDR2: LNHDA and SQIVND (reference sequence). The CDR3 length is 15 residues. This CDR3 reads CASSIAPGDTGELFF. CDR3 DNA: TGTGCCAGTAGTATAGCCCCAGGGGACACCGGGGAGCTGTTTTTT.

This sequence joins TRBV5-4 and TRBJ2-3; 7 positions match TRBD2. Germline CDR1 is SGHNT and CDR2 is YYREEE (reference sequence). The V segment lost 3 bases and the J segment 5 bases; nucleotides outside the gene matches: 15. This CDR3 is built from 17 residues. As DNA, the CDR3 is TGTGCCAGCAGCTCCCCGGGGGAGCGGGGTTATGAAGATACGCAGTATTTT. It encodes CASSSPGERGYEDTQYF.

A single count supports this clone. The gene calls are TRBV5-6 and TRBJ2-7; possible D gene TRBD2, 6 bases. Germline CDR1 and CDR2: SGHDT and YYEEEE. The CDR3 consists of 14 residues. Trimming pared 2 bases from V and 3 bases from J, leaving 12 bases between. The CDR3 spells CASSFGGSRYEQYF. DNA of the CDR3: TGTGCCAGCAGCTTTGGGGGGTCCCGCTACGAGCAGTACTTC. Using reference TRBV5-6 and TRBJ2-7 for the parts outside the CDR3, the full variable domain is DAGVTQSPTHLIKTRGQQVTLRCSPKSGHDTVSWYQQALGQGPQFIFQYYEEEERQRGNFPDRFSGHQFPNYSSELNVNALLLGDSALYLCASSFGGSRYEQYFGPGTRLTVT.

The table lists this clone with a count of one. Other nucleotide sequences from this sample produce the same CDR3. V and J are TRBV3-1 (or the pseudogene TRBV3-2) and TRBJ2-5; D is unresolved. The CDR3 runs to 12 residues. Looked up from germline, CDR1 is LGHDT and CDR2 is YNNKEL (reference sequence). V was shortened by 1 base and J by 5 bases, with 5 bases between the two germline ends. Written as DNA, the CDR3 is TGTGCCAGCAGCCAAGTCGTGGAGACCCAGTACTTC. This encodes CASSQVVETQYF.

The chain joins TRBV7-2 to TRBJ2-3; no firm D call. Germline CDR1 is SGHTA and CDR2 is FQGNSA. The CDR3 sequence is 11 residues long. Between the trimmed V and J ends, which lost 6 bases and 4 bases, there was a span of 5 bases. CDR3 residues: CASRLSDTQYF. DNA for the CDR3: TGTGCCAGCAGACTATCAGATACGCAGTATTTT.

The rearrangement links TRBV12-3 or TRBV12-4 to TRBJ2-3, with D possibly TRBD1 on 5 matching bases. The V end lost 6 bases, the J end lost 3 bases, and 10 bases lay between the germline ends. The CDR3 totals 13 residues. CDR3 nucleotides: TGTGCCAGCAGGCCCGACAGAACAGATACGCAGTATTTT. Translation gives CASRPDRTDTQYF.

This clone was counted once. The rearrangement links TRBV18 to TRBJ2-4, with D possibly being TRBD1 (6 bases). V was trimmed by 5 bases and J by 4 bases, leaving 9 bases between them. The germline CDR1 and CDR2 sequences are KGHSH and LQKENI. The CDR3 sequence is 13 residues long. CDR3 protein: CASSSGQKNIQYF. The DNA for the CDR3 is TGTGCCAGCTCATCTGGACAGAAAAACATTCAGTACTTC.

The chain is built from TRBV2 and TRBJ2-1, with 8 bases lining up with TRBD2. Germline values: CDR1 SNHLY, CDR2 FYNNEI. V lost 2 bases, J lost 5 bases, and 5 bases stayed unmatched. This CDR3 has 15 amino acids. The CDR3 nucleotides read TGTGCCAGCAGTGAAAGCTCGGGGGGGGACAATGAGCAGTTCTTC. Translating it yields CASSESSGGDNEQFF.

V gene TRBV5-6 combines with J gene TRBJ1-2; possible D gene TRBD1, 6 bases. Germline V gives CDR1 SGHDT, CDR2 YYEEEE. The CDR3 contains 12 residues. Trimming removed 4 bases from V and 9 bases from J, with 13 bases in between. The CDR3 nucleotides read TGTGCCAGCAGCGTAGGGGGTCCTCGCTACACCTTC. Amino acids: CASSVGGPRYTF.

CDR3 bases: TGTGCCAGCAGCCAGCCCGCGGGGGTACCCTACAATGAGCAGTTCTTC. Encoded protein: CASSQPAGVPYNEQFF. The chain links TRBV11-1 to TRBJ2-1, with 7 positions matching TRBD2. CDR1 and CDR2 (germline): SGHAT, FQDESV (reference sequence). CDR3 length: 16 amino acids. The trim removed 5 bases at V and 2 bases at J, leaving 9 bases unmatched. Drawing the rest from reference TRBV11-1 and TRBJ2-1, the complete variable domain is EAEVAQSPRYKITEKSQAVAFWCDPISGHATLYWYRQILGQGPELLVQFQDESVVDDSQLPKDRFSAERLKGVDSTLKIQPAELGDSAMYLCASSQPAGVPYNEQFFGPGTRLTVL.

In nucleotides, the CDR3 is TGCAGCGTTTGGTCTGCCCGGGGGGGAGGCTACACCTTC. It encodes CSVWSARGGGYTF. The V call is TRBV29-1, the J call TRBJ1-2; tentative D call: TRBD1 (5 bases). The CDR3 contains 13 residues. Per germline, CDR1 SQVTM and CDR2 ANQGSEA. V gave up 5 bases and J gave up 8 bases, with 18 bases separating them.

The gene calls are TRBV10-3 and TRBJ2-2, with D maybe TRBD1 (7 bases). The V end lost 8 bases, the J end lost 2 bases, and 15 bases lay between the germline ends. This CDR3 is 15 amino acids long. Per the germline V gene, CDR1 is ENHRY and CDR2 is SYGVKD. CDR3 nucleotides: TGTGCCATCCTGGCGGGACAGCTAAACACCGGGGAGCTGTTTTTT. This gives the protein CAILAGQLNTGELFF.

This chain connects TRBV11-2 to TRBJ2-7; no definite D call. Germline CDR1 is SGHAT and CDR2 is FQNNGV. This CDR3 spans 11 amino acids. The germline V and J ends were trimmed by 5 bases and 6 bases, with 8 bases remaining between them. For the CDR3, the DNA is TGTGCCAGCAGCGCAAGCCTCGAGCAGTACTTC. Its translation: CASSASLEQYF.

The CDR3 sequence is CASSWGQEREAFF. Written as DNA, the CDR3 is TGTGCCAGCAGCTGGGGACAGGAGCGTGAAGCTTTCTTT. V gene TRBV5-4 combines with J gene TRBJ1-1; 8 bases are shared with TRBD1. The CDR3 consists of 13 residues. V dropped 3 bases and J dropped 7; count of bases not matched to a gene: 5. Germline CDR1 SGHNT, CDR2 YYREEE (reference sequence).

Only a few counts were recorded for this clone. The chain is built from TRBV10-2 and TRBJ1-5; D is perhaps TRBD1 (6 bases). CDR3 length equals 14 residues. The V and J ends lost 6 bases and 4 bases respectively, with 13 bases between them. Per the germline V gene, CDR1 is WSHSY and CDR2 is SAAADI. The CDR3 is CASRTQGSNQPQHF. The CDR3 nucleotides are TGCGCCAGCAGAACACAGGGATCAAATCAGCCCCAGCATTTT.

This clone is a singleton in its sample. This chain joins TRBV11-2 and TRBJ2-3; TRBD1 matches at 7 bases. Trimming took 3 bases from V and 0 from J; bases not matched to a gene: 6. This CDR3 region has 16 residues. From germline, CDR1 is SGHAT and CDR2 FQNNGV. The CDR3 region is CASSFMGQPSTDTQYF. The DNA of the CDR3 is TGTGCCAGCAGCTTTATGGGACAGCCTAGCACAGATACGCAGTATTTT.

The V gene is TRBV6-5, the J gene TRBJ2-1, with 9 bases lining up with TRBD2. Germline CDR1 reads MNHEY; CDR2 reads SVGAGI. V was clipped by 0 bases and J by 2 bases; unmatched bases: 2. This CDR3 has 16 residues. The CDR3 region has the DNA TGTGCCAGCAGTTACTCGGGCGGGGGGGCCTACAATGAGCAGTTCTTC. This codes for CASSYSGGGAYNEQFF.

This chain uses TRBV5-1 with TRBJ1-6; TRBD1 matches 10 bases. The CDR3 has 16 residues. J lost 9 bases, V lost 0 bases, and 6 bases had no gene match. Germline V gene lookup returns CDR1 SGHRS and CDR2 YFSETQ. The CDR3 region has the DNA TGCGCCAGCAGCTTGGGACAGGGGGCTATGGTTTCACCCCTCCACTTT. Its translation is CASSLGQGAMVSPLHF.

The gene calls are TRBV5-1 and TRBJ1-1; D perhaps matches TRBD1 (6 bases). Per germline, CDR1 SGHRS and CDR2 YFSETQ. V shed 3 bases and J shed 2 bases, with 11 bases lying between them. The CDR3 has 14 amino acids. The chain's CDR3 is CASSSTGFNTEAFF. CDR3 nucleotide sequence: TGCGCCAGCAGCTCAACAGGGTTTAACACTGAAGCTTTCTTT.

The rearrangement joins TRBV28 to TRBJ2-7, with 7 bases matching TRBD2. V shed 9 bases and J 0 bases; nucleotides not matched to a gene: 11. The CDR3 runs 15 residues. Germline CDR1 is MDHEN and CDR2 is SYDVKM. As DNA, the CDR3 is TGTGCCAGTACATCCGGGGGGACGGACTCCTACGAGCAGTACTTC. It yields the protein CASTSGGTDSYEQYF.

This chain connects TRBV29-1 to TRBJ2-1; 9 nucleotides line up with TRBD1. J was trimmed by 1 base and V by 6 bases; bases with no gene match: 7. CDR1 SQVTM and CDR2 ANQGSEA come from the germline V gene. The CDR3 runs 15 residues. The CDR3 loop is CSVTRQGGSYNEQFF. The CDR3 DNA follows: TGCAGCGTCACCCGACAGGGGGGGTCCTACAATGAGCAGTTCTTC.

The chain combines TRBV3-1 (or the pseudogene TRBV3-2) with TRBJ2-1; 9 nucleotides line up with TRBD1. V dropped 7 bases and J dropped 5; count of bases not matched to a gene: 6. The CDR3 extends over 14 amino acids. Germline-derived CDR1 and CDR2 are LGHDT and YNNKEL (reference sequence). This CDR3 is CASTDRGGDNEQFF. In nucleotides, the CDR3 is TGTGCCAGCACCGACAGGGGGGGGGACAATGAGCAGTTCTTC.

The chain uses TRBV18 and TRBJ2-3; TRBD2 matches at 9 bases. Per germline, CDR1 KGHSH and CDR2 LQKENI. The length of the CDR3 is 16 residues. J gave up 4 bases and V 6 bases, and 11 bases lay outside the gene matches. CDR3 sequence reads: CASSSLAGTIADTQYF. CDR3 nucleotide sequence: TGTGCCAGCTCGTCTCTAGCGGGGACAATAGCAGATACGCAGTATTTT.

This clone was observed a single time. The chain carries TRBV5-5 and TRBJ1-2; TRBD1 is a possible D gene (6 bases). CDR1 is SGHKS and CDR2 is YYEKEE in the germline V gene (reference sequence). The V gene lost 0 bases and the J gene lost 4 bases, with 16 bases spanning the gap. This CDR3 comprises 16 residues. The CDR3, as DNA: TGTGCCAGCAGCTTGGCCTTCCGGCAGGGGATCTATGGCTACACCTTC. Translated: CASSLAFRQGIYGYTF.

V and J are TRBV7-9 and TRBJ2-2; D is possibly TRBD1 (6 bases). Germline-derived CDR1 and CDR2 are SEHNR and FQNEAQ (reference sequence). V lost 10 bases to trimming and J lost 8 bases, with 29 bases between them. The CDR3 length is 17 residues. The DNA of the CDR3 is TGTGCCACCCCTCTCCTCCAGGGGACCCTAACGTGGGGGGAGCTGTTTTTT. This encodes CATPLLQGTLTWGELFF.